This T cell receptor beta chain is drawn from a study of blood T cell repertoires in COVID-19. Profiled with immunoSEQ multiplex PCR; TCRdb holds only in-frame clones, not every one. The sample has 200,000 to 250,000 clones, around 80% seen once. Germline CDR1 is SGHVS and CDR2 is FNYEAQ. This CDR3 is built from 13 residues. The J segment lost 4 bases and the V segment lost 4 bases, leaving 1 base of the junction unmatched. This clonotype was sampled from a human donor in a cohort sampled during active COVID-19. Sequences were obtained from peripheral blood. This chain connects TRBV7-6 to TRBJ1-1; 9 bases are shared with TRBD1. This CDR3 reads CASSSDRGTEAFF. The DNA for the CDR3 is TGTGCCAGCAGCTCGGACAGGGGCACTGAAGCTTTCTTT. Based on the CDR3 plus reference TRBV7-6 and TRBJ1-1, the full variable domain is GAGVSQSPRYKVTKRGQDVALRCDPISGHVSLYWYRQALGQGPEFLTYFNYEAQQDKSGLPNDRFSAERPEGSISTLTIQRTEQRDSAMYRCASSSDRGTEAFFGQGTRLTVV.